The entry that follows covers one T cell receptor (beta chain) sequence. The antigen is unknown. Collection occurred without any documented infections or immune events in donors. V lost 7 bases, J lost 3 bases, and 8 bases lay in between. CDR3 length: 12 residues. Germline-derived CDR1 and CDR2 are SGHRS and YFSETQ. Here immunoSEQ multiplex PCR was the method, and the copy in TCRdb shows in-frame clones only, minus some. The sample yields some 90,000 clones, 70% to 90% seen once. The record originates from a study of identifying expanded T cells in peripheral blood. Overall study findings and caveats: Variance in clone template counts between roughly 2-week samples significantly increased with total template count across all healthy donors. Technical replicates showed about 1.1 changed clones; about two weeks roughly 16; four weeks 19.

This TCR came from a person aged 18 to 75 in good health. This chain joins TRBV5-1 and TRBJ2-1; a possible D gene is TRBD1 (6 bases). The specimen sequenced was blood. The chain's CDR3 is CASGDNYNEQFF. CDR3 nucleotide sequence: TGCGCCAGCGGGGACAACTACAATGAGCAGTTCTTC.